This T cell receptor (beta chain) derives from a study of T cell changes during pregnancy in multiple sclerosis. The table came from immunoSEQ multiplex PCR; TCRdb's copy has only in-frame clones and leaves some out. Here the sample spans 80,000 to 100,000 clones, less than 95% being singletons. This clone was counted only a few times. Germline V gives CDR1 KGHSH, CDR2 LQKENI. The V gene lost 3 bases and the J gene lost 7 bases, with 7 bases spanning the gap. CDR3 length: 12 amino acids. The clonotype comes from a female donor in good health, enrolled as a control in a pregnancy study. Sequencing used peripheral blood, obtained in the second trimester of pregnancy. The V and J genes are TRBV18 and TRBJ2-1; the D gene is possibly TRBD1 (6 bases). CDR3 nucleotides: TGTGCCAGCTCACCTCAGGGGAATGAGCAGTTCTTC. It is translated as CASSPQGNEQFF. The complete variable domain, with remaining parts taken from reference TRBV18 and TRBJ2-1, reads NAGVMQNPRHLVRRRGQEARLRCSPMKGHSHVYWYRQLPEEGLKFMVYLQKENIIDESGMPKERFSAEFPKEGPSILRIQQVVRGDSAAYFCASSPQGNEQFFGPGTRLTVL.